The rows below give T cell receptor beta chains drawn from one sample of a study of metastatic and nonmetastatic thyroid tumors. Through MiXCR, TCRdb re-clonotyped the PCR reads. The data hold 80,000 to 85,000 clones, with about an eighth observed a single time. The sequencing input was tumor tissue. Every receptor here comes from a female donor with papillary thyroid cancer or a benign thyroid nodule (not recorded which). Some clones in this sample may be carry-over from other donors' samples. Both conserved end residues are part of each CDR3. The D gene is left open where the match is weak. The size entry is marked missing in some rows and otherwise reads once, few, many or a size class.

j_gene: TRBJ1-1; abundance: many; d_gene: TRBD1; v_gene: TRBV2; CDR3aa: CASPGGGPAFF; CDR3nt: TGTGCCAGCCCGGGAGGGGGCCCTGCTTTCTTT
j_gene: TRBJ1-5; abundance: .; d_gene: TRBD1; v_gene: TRBV20-1; CDR3aa: CSARVRDSVNQPQHF; CDR3nt: TGCAGTGCTAGAGTGAGGGACAGTGTGAATCAGCCCCAGCACTTT
j_gene: TRBJ1-4; abundance: few; d_gene: .; v_gene: TRBV29-1; CDR3aa: CSVGTQNEKLFF; CDR3nt: TGCAGCGTCGGGACACAGAATGAAAAACTGTTTTTT
j_gene: TRBJ2-7; abundance: many; d_gene: TRBD2; v_gene: TRBV20-1; CDR3aa: CSASLLAGSSYEQYF; CDR3nt: TGCAGTGCTTCCCTATTAGCGGGAAGCTCCTACGAGCAGTACTTC
j_gene: TRBJ1-4; abundance: many; d_gene: .; v_gene: TRBV20-1; CDR3aa: CSAQKPGGEKLFF; CDR3nt: TGCAGTGCCCAGAAGCCGGGCGGTGAAAAACTGTTTTTT
j_gene: TRBJ2-6; abundance: many; d_gene: .; v_gene: TRBV18; CDR3aa: CASSPRSDSGANVLTF; CDR3nt: TGTGCCAGCTCACCACGGTCCGACTCTGGGGCCAACGTCCTGACTTTC
j_gene: TRBJ2-7; abundance: many; d_gene: .; v_gene: TRBV6-1; CDR3aa: CASSEVPEALEGQYF; CDR3nt: TGTGCCAGCAGTGAAGTACCGGAGGCTCTAGAAGGGCAGTACTTC
j_gene: TRBJ2-2; abundance: many; d_gene: .; v_gene: TRBV27; CDR3aa: CASSLWGDSGELFF; CDR3nt: TGTGCCAGCAGTTTATGGGGGGACTCCGGGGAGCTGTTTTTT
j_gene: TRBJ1-2; abundance: .; d_gene: TRBD1; v_gene: TRBV4-1; CDR3aa: CASSQEVTGGAYGYTF; CDR3nt: TGCGCCAGCAGCCAAGAAGTTACAGGGGGGGCCTATGGCTACACCTTC
j_gene: TRBJ2-7; abundance: .; d_gene: TRBD2; v_gene: TRBV5-5; CDR3aa: CASSFWSGAYEQYF; CDR3nt: TGTGCCAGCAGCTTTTGGAGCGGGGCCTACGAGCAGTACTTC
j_gene: TRBJ2-3; abundance: .; d_gene: .; v_gene: TRBV6-1; CDR3aa: CASSDGWFSTDTQYF; CDR3nt: TGTGCCAGCAGTGACGGCTGGTTTAGCACAGATACGCAGTATTTT
j_gene: TRBJ1-2; abundance: many; d_gene: .; v_gene: TRBV2; CDR3aa: CASSEVRGLRGYTF; CDR3nt: TGTGCCAGCAGTGAAGTTCGGGGTTTGAGAGGCTACACCTTC
j_gene: TRBJ1-1; abundance: many; d_gene: .; v_gene: TRBV7-8; CDR3aa: CASSLGGVTEAFF; CDR3nt: TGTGCCAGCAGCTTGGGTGGAGTGACTGAAGCTTTCTTT
j_gene: TRBJ2-3; abundance: many; d_gene: .; v_gene: TRBV15; CDR3aa: CATSSHTDTQYF; CDR3nt: TGTGCCACCAGCAGCCACACAGATACGCAGTATTTT
j_gene: TRBJ2-3; abundance: many; d_gene: TRBD1; v_gene: TRBV9; CDR3aa: CASSALQGVSTDTQYF; CDR3nt: TGTGCCAGCAGCGCACTACAGGGGGTTAGCACAGATACGCAGTATTTT
j_gene: TRBJ1-1; abundance: many; d_gene: .; v_gene: TRBV29-1; CDR3aa: CSVEVQGQGETEAFF; CDR3nt: TGCAGCGTTGAAGTTCAAGGGCAAGGGGAAACTGAAGCTTTCTTT
j_gene: TRBJ2-1; abundance: many; d_gene: TRBD2; v_gene: TRBV20-1; CDR3aa: CSATSGRVNEQFF; CDR3nt: TGCAGTGCTACAAGCGGGAGAGTCAATGAGCAGTTCTTC
j_gene: TRBJ1-5; abundance: many; d_gene: .; v_gene: TRBV18; CDR3aa: CASSPPQADRPQHF; CDR3nt: TGTGCCAGCTCGCCACCCCAAGCTGATCGGCCCCAGCATTTT
j_gene: TRBJ2-7; abundance: many; d_gene: TRBD2; v_gene: TRBV20-1; CDR3aa: CSARDLQRENPYEQYF; CDR3nt: TGCAGTGCTAGAGATTTACAGCGGGAGAACCCCTACGAGCAGTACTTC
j_gene: TRBJ1-2; abundance: many; d_gene: .; v_gene: TRBV29-1; CDR3aa: CSVEGNYGYTF; CDR3nt: TGCAGCGTTGAGGGGAACTATGGCTACACCTTC
j_gene: TRBJ2-2; abundance: few; d_gene: TRBD2; v_gene: TRBV14; CDR3aa: CASSQDLFSGRGTGELFF; CDR3nt: TGTGCCAGCAGCCAAGATCTGTTTAGCGGGAGAGGTACCGGGGAGCTGTTTTTT
j_gene: TRBJ1-4; abundance: many; d_gene: TRBD1; v_gene: TRBV18; CDR3aa: CASSDREHEKLFF; CDR3nt: TGTGCCAGCTCAGACAGGGAGCATGAAAAACTGTTTTTT
j_gene: TRBJ1-5; abundance: many; d_gene: TRBD1; v_gene: TRBV19; CDR3aa: CASTVRGQLNQPQHF; CDR3nt: TGTGCCAGTACCGTTAGGGGACAGCTAAATCAGCCCCAGCATTTT
j_gene: TRBJ1-4; abundance: many; d_gene: .; v_gene: TRBV28; CDR3aa: CASTSLLRGTTNEKLFF; CDR3nt: TGTGCCAGCACTTCTCTTCTCCGGGGGACGACTAATGAAAAACTGTTTTTT
j_gene: TRBJ2-7; abundance: .; d_gene: .; v_gene: TRBV6-5; CDR3aa: CASSSTGVNSYEQYF; CDR3nt: TGTGCCAGCAGTTCCACAGGTGTTAACTCCTACGAGCAGTACTTC
j_gene: TRBJ2-7; abundance: many; d_gene: TRBD1; v_gene: TRBV5-5; CDR3aa: CASIAGQGNYEQYF; CDR3nt: TGTGCCAGCATTGCGGGACAGGGTAACTACGAGCAGTACTTC